This TCR beta chain was captured in a study of human T cells and chemical hapten exposure. Study context: Patch tests put 0.01% DPC on the upper back, and the results were checked at 6 days.

CDR3 size: 16 residues. Germline-derived CDR1 and CDR2 are DFQATT and SNEGSKA (reference sequence). The V and J ends lost 1 base and 7 bases, in that order; junction bases with no gene match: 13. This clonotype was seen more than once but under ten times. What it binds is unknown. Regarding the study as a whole: Healthy people's immune response may differ from that of the donors, who had alopecia.

TCRdb analysed the RACE reads with MiXCR anew, one entry per CDR3 protein. The sample has 50,000 or so distinct CDR3 sequences, 8% to 10% seen once. Time point of the sample: patch test 3, about 24 weeks after DPC sensitization. Noted treatment: therapeutic diphenylcyclopropenone sensitization with weekly scalp DPC. The specimen was whole blood, collected in connection with sensitization to the hapten diphenylcyclopropenone (DPC). The TCR sequence derives from a woman in her forties with alopecia areata. Some clones in this sample may be carry-over from other donors' samples. The rearrangement joins TRBV20-1 to TRBJ2-1; 7 bases align to TRBD1. The CDR3 region has the DNA TGCAGTGCTAGAGGTGGATTAGGGGGCCTGGGTAATGAGCAGTTCTTC. Encoded protein: CSARGGLGGLGNEQFF.